Each of the 29 T cell receptor beta chains below was sequenced from the same sample in a study of T cells after yellow fever vaccination. TCRdb re-derived calls from the 5' RACE reads in MiXCR, one entry per CDR3 protein. The sample carries 500,000 to 700,000 distinct CDR3 sequences, about 19% recorded once. The source was PBMCs, collected 15 days after the yellow fever booster vaccination. The receptors here all came from a man aged 30 to 45 who received the YFV17D yellow fever vaccine.

The chain recombines TRBV7-2 with TRBJ2-6; no clear D gene. Per germline, CDR1 SGHTA and CDR2 FQGNSA. V dropped 0 bases and J dropped 4 bases, with 7 bases sitting between them. The CDR3 totals 15 residues. The CDR3, as DNA: TGTGCCAGCAGCTTAGCGGGGATAGGGGCCAACGTCCTGACTTTC. This codes for CASSLAGIGANVLTF.

The rearrangement links TRBV20-1 to TRBJ2-7, with a weak D call TRBD2 (6 bases). V lost 7 bases and J 2 bases, leaving 12 bases between the germline ends. The germline CDR1 and CDR2 sequences are DFQATT and SNEGSKA (reference sequence). The CDR3 runs 12 residues. CDR3 in amino acids: CSGTGETYEQYF. CDR3 DNA sequence: TGCAGTGGGACGGGGGAAACCTACGAGCAGTACTTC.

CDR3 nucleotide sequence: TGTGCCAGCAGTTATGTCGACTACGAGCAGTACTTC. The encoded protein is CASSYVDYEQYF. The chain links TRBV6-2 or TRBV6-3 to TRBJ2-7; the D is unclear. This CDR3 has 12 amino acids. The germline V gene has CDR1 MNHEY and CDR2 SVGEGT. V was pared by 3 bases and J by 3 bases, with 6 bases between.

This rearrangement joins TRBV19 to TRBJ2-3, with D maybe TRBD1 (5 bases). Germline CDR1 reads LNHDA; CDR2 reads SQIVND (reference sequence). The CDR3 is made up of 12 amino acids. The V gene lost 6 bases and the J gene lost 5 bases, with 9 bases spanning the gap. The CDR3 bases are TGTGCCAGTAGCAAGACAGTAGATACGCAGTATTTT. Residues: CASSKTVDTQYF.

CDR3 sequence (DNA): TGTGCCAGCAGCGTAAGGGACAGACGCACAGATACGCAGTATTTT. Its protein is CASSVRDRRTDTQYF. The J gene is TRBJ2-3, the V gene TRBV9, with TRBD1 identical over 7 bases. Unmatched junction bases numbered 3, after V lost 1 base and J lost 1 base. The CDR3 is 15 amino acids. Germline CDR1 is SGDLS and CDR2 is YYNGEE.

This clonotype was recorded many times. The junction shows a germline mismatch at one end, possibly a read error. V gene TRBV12-3 or TRBV12-4 combines with J gene TRBJ1-1, with D perhaps TRBD1 (6 bases). This CDR3 has 14 amino acids. The CDR3 nucleotides are TGTGCCAGCAGCTTAGGGGGGTTGAACACTGAAGCTTTCTTT. Translation gives CASSLGGLNTEAFF.

The rearrangement joins TRBV18 to TRBJ1-4; D unresolved. The CDR3 extends over 15 amino acids. The germline gives CDR1 KGHSH, CDR2 LQKENI. V was trimmed by 1 base and J by 4 bases, leaving 10 bases between them. The CDR3 sequence is CASSPRPAGNEKLFF. In DNA form, the CDR3 reads TGTGCCAGCTCACCACGCCCGGCGGGTAATGAAAAACTGTTTTTT. Based on the CDR3 plus reference TRBV18 and TRBJ1-4, the full variable domain is NAGVMQNPRHLVRRRGQEARLRCSPMKGHSHVYWYRQLPEEGLKFMVYLQKENIIDESGMPKERFSAEFPKEGPSILRIQQVVRGDSAAYFCASSPRPAGNEKLFFGSGTQLSVL.

V gene TRBV5-6 combines with J gene TRBJ2-1; TRBD1 matches at 10 bases. Looked up from germline, CDR1 is SGHDT and CDR2 is YYEEEE. CDR3 size: 15 residues. J lost 4 bases, V lost 4 bases, and 5 bases had no gene match. The DNA for the CDR3 is TGTGCCAGCAGCCCGGGGGGACAGGGGTACAATGAGCAGTTCTTC. Translating gives CASSPGGQGYNEQFF.

This clonotype was seen a handful of times. The gene calls are TRBV15 and TRBJ2-7, with a tentative D call TRBD1 (5 bases). Trimming stripped 5 bases from V and 3 bases from J, with 8 bases between. The germline gives CDR1 LNHNV, CDR2 YYDKDF (reference sequence). The CDR3 spans 12 residues. The CDR3 is CATSPGNYEQYF. The CDR3 DNA reads TGTGCCACCAGCCCAGGGAACTACGAGCAGTACTTC.

In this sample, this clonotype turned up a few times. The chain combines TRBV13 with TRBJ2-7, with a weak D call TRBD2 (5 bases). The ends were cut back, 5 bases at V and 5 bases at J, with 16 bases in the middle. The CDR3 runs to 14 residues. CDR1 and CDR2 from the germline V gene are PRHDT and FYEKMQ (reference sequence). The CDR3: CASSPPSGVNEQYF. The DNA of the CDR3 is TGTGCCAGCAGCCCGCCAAGCGGAGTCAACGAGCAGTACTTC.

This chain joins TRBV27 and TRBJ2-1, with TRBD1 identical over 10 bases. The V gene end was trimmed by 11 bases and the J gene end by 5 bases; junction bases not matched to a gene: 9. The CDR3 spans 14 residues. From germline, CDR1 is MNHEY and CDR2 SMNVEV (reference sequence). Here the CDR3 reads CAGDRGLTNNEQFF. The DNA of the CDR3 is TGTGCCGGGGACAGGGGATTGACCAACAATGAGCAGTTCTTC.

The V call is TRBV12-3 or TRBV12-4, the J call TRBJ2-2; 11 bases line up with TRBD2. The CDR3 contains 12 residues. After removal of 6 bases from V and 14 bases from J, the junction contained 5 bases not matched to a gene. The CDR3: CASSTGTSGLFF. CDR3 in DNA: TGTGCCAGCAGCACCGGGACTAGCGGTCTGTTTTTT.

The V and J genes are TRBV12-3 or TRBV12-4 and TRBJ2-2, with 10 bases matching TRBD2. Trimming cost V 5 bases and J 10 bases; bases outside gene matches: 4. The CDR3 consists of 13 residues. CDR3 sequence (DNA): TGTGCCAGCAGTCGAAGCGGGGGGGAGGAGCTGTTTTTT. Encoded protein: CASSRSGGEELFF.

The chain employs TRBV6-2 or TRBV6-3 and TRBJ2-7; D remains unclear. From germline, CDR1 is MNHEY and CDR2 SVGEGT. The germline V and J ends were trimmed by 6 bases and 4 bases, with 10 bases remaining between them. The CDR3 runs to 12 residues. CDR3 in amino acids: CASRPSTYEQYF. The DNA of the CDR3 is TGTGCCAGCAGACCCTCAACTTACGAGCAGTACTTC.

J is TRBJ2-3 and V is TRBV12-3 or TRBV12-4; D uncertain. This CDR3 spans 12 amino acids. The V end was cut by 6 bases, the J end by 8 bases, with 12 bases between. The CDR3 is CASSPSRTTQYF. As DNA, the CDR3 is TGTGCCAGCAGCCCTTCTAGAACTACGCAGTATTTT.

This clonotype was detected only a few times. The chain couples TRBV28 to TRBJ2-5; possibly TRBD1 for D (6 bases). Germline V gene lookup returns CDR1 MDHEN and CDR2 SYDVKM. V lost 5 bases to trimming and J lost 1 base, with 11 bases between them. The CDR3 contains 14 residues. For the CDR3, the DNA is TGTGCCAGCAGTCGGACAGCCTTCCAAGAGACCCAGTACTTC. It specifies CASSRTAFQETQYF.

J is TRBJ2-6 and V is TRBV5-4; D might be TRBD1 or TRBD2, each matching 7 bases. The germline V gene encodes CDR1 SGHNT and CDR2 YYREEE (reference sequence). CDR3 size: 16 residues. The V and J ends lost 5 bases and 2 bases respectively, with 14 bases between them. The CDR3 here is CASRTGEGTGANVLTF. The CDR3 bases are TGTGCCAGCAGAACAGGGGAGGGGACTGGGGCCAACGTCCTGACTTTC.

The chain uses TRBV19 and TRBJ2-1; 7 nucleotides match TRBD1. Germline trimming cut 3 bases from V and 4 bases from J; bases unmatched to any gene: 3. There are 14 residues in the CDR3. Germline V CDR1 and CDR2: LNHDA, SQIVND (reference sequence). The CDR3 DNA follows: TGTGCCAGTAGTATGGGGGACAGATACAATGAGCAGTTCTTC. Protein product: CASSMGDRYNEQFF.

This clonotype was seen a few times. V gene TRBV29-1 combines with J gene TRBJ2-7; no firm D call. The V end was cut by 4 bases, the J end by 2 bases, with 6 bases between. Germline-derived CDR1 and CDR2 are SQVTM and ANQGSEA. CDR3 length: 11 amino acids. Written as DNA, the CDR3 is TGCAGCGTTGGGACCCCCTACGAGCAGTACTTC. Amino acid sequence: CSVGTPYEQYF.

CDR3 region: CASSLARTGGGETQYF. Written as DNA, the CDR3 is TGTGCCAGCAGCTTGGCCCGAACGGGTGGGGGGGAGACCCAGTACTTC. The gene calls are TRBV5-4 and TRBJ2-5; D might be TRBD2 (6 bases). Trimming took 0 bases from V and 5 from J, leaving 17 bases between them. The CDR3 spans 16 residues. CDR1 is SGHNT, CDR2 YYREEE, per germline (reference sequence). Filled out from reference TRBV5-4 and TRBJ2-5, the complete variable domain reads ETGVTQSPTHLIKTRGQQVTLRCSSQSGHNTVSWYQQALGQGPQFIFQYYREEENGRGNFPPRFSGLQFPNYSSELNVNALELDDSALYLCASSLARTGGGETQYFGPGTRLLVL.

The gene calls are TRBV6-5 and TRBJ2-7; no clear D gene. V was trimmed by 2 bases and J by 2 bases, leaving 13 bases between them. This CDR3 has 15 amino acids. The germline gives CDR1 MNHEY, CDR2 SVGAGI. The CDR3 DNA sequence: TGTGCCAGCAGTTACGCCTGGGCCGGCACCTACGAGCAGTACTTC. The encoded protein is CASSYAWAGTYEQYF.

The gene calls are TRBV12-3 or TRBV12-4 and TRBJ2-1, with D uncertain. The CDR3 spans 14 residues. Trimming took off 7 bases at V and 2 bases at J, with 12 bases between the two ends. The CDR3 loop reads CASNSDGAYNEQFF. The DNA for the CDR3 is TGTGCCAGCAATTCGGATGGGGCCTACAATGAGCAGTTCTTC.

About this clonotype: A much more abundant neighbour one base away suggests this may be a read error. The rearrangement joins TRBV5-4 to TRBJ2-6; D might be TRBD2 (5 bases). There are 15 residues in the CDR3. V was shortened by 4 bases and J by 0 bases, with 8 bases between the two germline ends. Germline V gene data show CDR1 as SGHNT and CDR2 as YYREEE (reference sequence). CDR3 nucleotides: TGTGCCAGCAGCCCCGGGGACTCTGGGGCCAACGTCCTGACTTTC. Translating gives CASSPGDSGANVLTF.

Ten or more counts support this clonotype. The CDR3 loop is CASSQGGSGELFF. The CDR3 DNA is TGTGCCAGCAGCCAGGGAGGATCCGGGGAGCTGTTTTTT. The V gene is TRBV7-6, the J gene TRBJ2-2; the D gene is possibly TRBD2 (6 bases). Deletions cut 5 bases from V and 6 bases from J, with 10 bases between. This CDR3 comprises 13 residues. Looked up from germline, CDR1 is SGHVS and CDR2 is FNYEAQ.

The chain recombines TRBV28 with TRBJ2-5; D may be TRBD2 (6 bases). V lost 6 bases and J lost 5, with 13 bases in between. The CDR3 contains 13 residues. Germline V CDR1 and CDR2: MDHEN, SYDVKM. The CDR3 region has the DNA TGTGCCAGCAGCCGGGGGACTCTGGAGACCCAGTACTTC. As protein: CASSRGTLETQYF.

V is TRBV7-9 and J is TRBJ2-3; D is unresolved. With 11 bases removed from V and 0 bases from J, the gap between germline ends came to 12 bases. This CDR3 spans 13 amino acids. Germline V gives CDR1 SEHNR, CDR2 FQNEAQ (reference sequence). CDR3 DNA sequence: TGTGCCCTCCCGCATAAGAGCACAGATACGCAGTATTTT. It specifies CALPHKSTDTQYF. Variable domain in full (rest from reference TRBV7-9 and TRBJ2-3): DTGVSQNPRHKITKRGQNVTFRCDPISEHNRLYWYRQTLGQGPEFLTYFQNEAQLEKSRLLSDRFSAERPKGSFSTLEIQRTEQGDSAMYLCALPHKSTDTQYFGPGTRLTVL.

This clonotype was seen a handful of times. J is TRBJ2-1 and V is TRBV25-1, with 8 bases matching TRBD2. This CDR3 has 14 residues. Germline CDR1 and CDR2: MGHDK and SYGVNS. V was pared by 7 bases and J by 6 bases, with 8 bases of the junction left unmatched. CDR3 region: CASTLGLVSNEQFF. CDR3 DNA: TGTGCCAGCACATTGGGACTAGTTAGCAATGAGCAGTTCTTC.

This clonotype was seen a few times. The J gene is TRBJ2-3, the V gene TRBV12-3 or TRBV12-4; 11 bases are a match to TRBD2. After removal of 3 bases from V and 0 bases from J, the junction contained 11 bases not matched to a gene. CDR3 length: 19 residues. The CDR3 DNA reads as TGTGCCAGCAGTTTCTCCCGGGGACTAGCGGTTACTAGCACAGATACGCAGTATTTT. Protein product: CASSFSRGLAVTSTDTQYF.

The chain is built from TRBV29-1 and TRBJ2-2; D not certain. Trimming removed 7 bases from V and 5 bases from J, with 11 bases in between. Germline values: CDR1 SQVTM, CDR2 ANQGSEA. The CDR3 runs to 12 residues. CDR3 protein: CSARLRTGELFF. The DNA for the CDR3 is TGCAGCGCCCGGTTGCGGACCGGGGAGCTGTTTTTT.